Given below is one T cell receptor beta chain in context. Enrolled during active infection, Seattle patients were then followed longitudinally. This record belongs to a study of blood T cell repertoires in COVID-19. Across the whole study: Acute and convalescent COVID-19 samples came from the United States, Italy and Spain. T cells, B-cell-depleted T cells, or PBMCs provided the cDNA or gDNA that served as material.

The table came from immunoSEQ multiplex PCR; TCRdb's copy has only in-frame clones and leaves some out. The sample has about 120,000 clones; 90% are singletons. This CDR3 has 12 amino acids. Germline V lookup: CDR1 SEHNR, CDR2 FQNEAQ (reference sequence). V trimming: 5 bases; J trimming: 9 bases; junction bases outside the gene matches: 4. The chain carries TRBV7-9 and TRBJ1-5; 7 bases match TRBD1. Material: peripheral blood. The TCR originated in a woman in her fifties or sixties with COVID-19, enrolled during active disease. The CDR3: CASSLDRTPQHF. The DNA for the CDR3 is TGTGCCAGCAGCCTGGACAGGACGCCCCAGCATTTT.